This T cell receptor (beta chain) was found in a study of human T cells and chemical hapten exposure. Study-wide background: Upper back patch tests used 0.01% DPC, scored after 6 days.

Time point described: patch test 2, 6 weeks after DPC sensitization. Specified treatment: therapeutic diphenylcyclopropenone sensitization with weekly scalp DPC. Those who donated were patients with alopecia, 18 to 70 years of age, and suitable for DPC. This clonotype has a handful of counts. TCRdb re-called the RACE reads with MiXCR, one entry per CDR3 protein. The profile shows fewer than 150,000 distinct CDR3 sequences, over 9.5% of them singletons. Per germline, CDR1 MNHNY and CDR2 SVGAGI (reference sequence). The CDR3 length is 13 residues. J was trimmed by 0 bases and V by 7 bases; bases with no gene match: 3.

This chain connects TRBV6-6 to TRBJ2-7; TRBD2 matches at 7 bases. Sample: whole blood, taken in connection with sensitization to the hapten diphenylcyclopropenone (DPC). This clonotype originated in a woman aged 50 to 65 with alopecia areata. Some clones in this sample may be carry-over from other donors' samples. CDR3 sequence (DNA): TGTGCCAGCAAACGGGAGGCCTCCTACGAGCAGTACTTC. As protein: CASKREASYEQYF.